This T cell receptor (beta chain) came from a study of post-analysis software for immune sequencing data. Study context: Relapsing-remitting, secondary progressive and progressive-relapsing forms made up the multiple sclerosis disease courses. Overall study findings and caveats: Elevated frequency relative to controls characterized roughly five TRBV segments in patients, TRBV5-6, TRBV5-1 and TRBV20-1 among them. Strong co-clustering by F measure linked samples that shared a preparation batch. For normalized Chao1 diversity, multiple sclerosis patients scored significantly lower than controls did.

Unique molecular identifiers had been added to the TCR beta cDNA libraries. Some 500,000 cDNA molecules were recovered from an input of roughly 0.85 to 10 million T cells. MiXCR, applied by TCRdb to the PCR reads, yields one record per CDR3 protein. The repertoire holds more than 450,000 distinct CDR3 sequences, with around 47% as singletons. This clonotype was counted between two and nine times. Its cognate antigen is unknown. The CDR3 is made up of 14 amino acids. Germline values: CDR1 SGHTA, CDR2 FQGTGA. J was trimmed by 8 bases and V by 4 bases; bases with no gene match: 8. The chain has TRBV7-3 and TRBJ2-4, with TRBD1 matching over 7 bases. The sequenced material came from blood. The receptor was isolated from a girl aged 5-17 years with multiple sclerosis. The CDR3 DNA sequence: TGTGCCAGCAGCTCGAAGGGGGCTAAGGACATTCAGTACTTC. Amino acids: CASSSKGAKDIQYF.